This TCR beta chain was retrieved from a study of blood T cell repertoires in COVID-19. Looking at the study overall: Both acute and convalescent COVID-19 samples were obtained from the United States, Italy and Spain.

Using immunoSEQ multiplex PCR, the repertoire was profiled, and TCRdb retains in-frame clones only, with some absent. This sample has around 57,000 clones; roughly 87% occur once, and the top ten carry 22%. The CDR3 runs 14 residues. V was pared by 5 bases and J by 2 bases, with 11 bases between. Germline CDR1 SNHLY, CDR2 FYNNEI. This TCR was sampled from a woman at least 80 years old with COVID-19, enrolled during active disease. The V call is TRBV2, the J call TRBJ2-3, with a tentative D call TRBD2 (6 bases). The sample was peripheral blood. The CDR3 here is CASSFGLTTDTQYF. The DNA of the CDR3 is TGTGCCAGCAGTTTCGGACTAACCACAGATACGCAGTATTTT. The entire variable domain, with the rest obtained from reference TRBV2 and TRBJ2-3, is as follows: EPEVTQTPSHQVTQMGQEVILRCVPISNHLYFYWYRQILGQKVEFLVSFYNNEISEKSEIFDDQFSVERPDGSNFTLKIRSTKLEDSAMYFCASSFGLTTDTQYFGPGTRLTVL.